Below, 27 T cell receptor beta chains from the same sample are listed, as sequenced in a study of early T cells in non-severe SARS-CoV-2 infection. TCRdb used MiXCR to reprocess the 5' RACE reads, holding one entry per CDR3 protein. The top ten clones hold around 3.5% of a sample with about 66,000 distinct CDR3 sequences, approximately 9.2% of them seen once. The source material was whole blood. The receptors here all came from an adult who was a healthcare worker with PCR-confirmed SARS-CoV-2 infection or an uninfected control (not recorded which).

This clonotype was detected only a few times. This chain links TRBV28 with TRBJ2-5; weak D call: TRBD2 (6 bases). Germline CDR1 and CDR2: MDHEN and SYDVKM. This CDR3 region has 13 residues. The V gene lost 4 bases and the J gene lost 5 bases, with 11 bases spanning the gap. The CDR3 coding sequence is TGTGCCAGCAGTTCGGGGGTCGACGAGACCCAGTACTTC. Its translation is CASSSGVDETQYF.

This clonotype has a handful of counts. The chain joins TRBV28 to TRBJ2-5; D is perhaps TRBD1 or TRBD2 (6 bases each). Trimming took off 6 bases at V and 3 bases at J, with 11 bases between the two ends. Looked up from germline, CDR1 is MDHEN and CDR2 is SYDVKM. The CDR3 covers 13 residues. The CDR3 coding sequence is TGTGCCAGCAGCTTAGGGGGGAAAGAGACCCAGTACTTC. Translating gives CASSLGGKETQYF. Filled out from reference TRBV28 and TRBJ2-5, the complete variable domain reads DVKVTQSSRYLVKRTGEKVFLECVQDMDHENMFWYRQDPGLGLRLIYFSYDVKMKEKGDIPEGYSVSREKKERFSLILESASTNQTSMYLCASSLGGKETQYFGPGTRLLVL.

There are a few counts of this clonotype. The chain combines TRBV27 with TRBJ1-5; D unresolved. Germline lookup yields CDR1 MNHEY and CDR2 SMNVEV (reference sequence). This CDR3 has 14 amino acids. V was pared by 4 bases and J by 6 bases, with 13 bases between. In DNA form, the CDR3 reads TGTGCCAGCAGTTCGCGACCTAGGGTTCAGCCCCAGCATTTT. This gives the protein CASSSRPRVQPQHF.

This clonotype was detected many times. The genes are TRBV4-3 and TRBJ1-2; 11 bases line up with TRBD1. The CDR3 runs to 17 residues. Germline values: CDR1 LGHNA, CDR2 YSLEER. Losses at the gene ends were 4 bases for V and 6 bases for J; bases not matched to a gene: 13. As DNA, the CDR3 is TGCGCCAGCAGCCCTACCCCGGACAGGGGGCTTCGGCATGGCTACACCTTC. Amino acid sequence: CASSPTPDRGLRHGYTF.

The chain employs TRBV7-9 and TRBJ2-5; D might be TRBD2 (5 bases). Trimming left V 3 bases short and J 2 bases short, with 10 bases between. The length of the CDR3 is 14 residues. Germline-derived CDR1 and CDR2 are SEHNR and FQNEAQ (reference sequence). In DNA form, the CDR3 reads TGTGCCAGCAGCTTTACGGGGTTACAAGAGACCCAGTACTTC. Amino acids: CASSFTGLQETQYF.

V gene TRBV11-3 combines with J gene TRBJ2-3; D gene unclear. The CDR3 totals 13 residues. V lost 3 bases and J lost 0, with 4 bases in between. Germline CDR1 and CDR2: SGHNT and YENEEA. CDR3 residues: CASSFDSTDTQYF. The CDR3 region has the DNA TGTGCCAGCAGCTTCGATAGCACAGATACGCAGTATTTT.

The chain joins TRBV18 to TRBJ2-3; no firm D call. The CDR3 has 13 amino acids. CDR1 KGHSH and CDR2 LQKENI come from the germline V gene. V lost 2 bases to trimming and J lost 3 bases, with 6 bases between them. The CDR3 protein is CASSPDLTDTQYF. CDR3 coding DNA: TGTGCCAGCTCACCAGATCTAACAGATACGCAGTATTTT.

This clonotype was counted at least ten times. The CDR3 region is CASSQAGQLSQPQHF. The CDR3 region has the DNA TGTGCCAGCAGCCAGGCGGGACAGCTAAGTCAGCCCCAGCATTTT. V usage is TRBV7-2 and J usage is TRBJ1-5, with 7 bases identical to TRBD1. Germline CDR1 SGHTA, CDR2 FQGNSA. The CDR3 contains 15 residues. The V and J ends lost 5 bases and 6 bases, in that order; junction bases with no gene match: 10. The full variable domain, rest sourced from reference TRBV7-2 and TRBJ1-5, is GAGVSQSPSNKVTEKGKDVELRCDPISGHTALYWYRQSLGQGLEFLIYFQGNSAPDKSGLPSDRFSAERTGGSVSTLTIQRTQQEDSAVYLCASSQAGQLSQPQHFGDGTRLSIL.

This clonotype was counted ten times or more. The chain joins TRBV10-3 to TRBJ1-3; no clear D gene. CDR1 ENHRY and CDR2 SYGVKD come from the germline V gene. The ends were cut back, 7 bases at V and 5 bases at J, with 6 bases in the middle. The CDR3 covers 11 residues. The CDR3 sequence: CAINERNTIYF. The CDR3 DNA follows: TGTGCCATCAACGAGAGAAACACCATATATTTT.

This clonotype was seen ten or more times. The rearrangement links TRBV7-9 to TRBJ1-1, with TRBD1 matching 7 bases. The V segment lost 5 bases and the J segment 1 base; nucleotides outside the gene matches: 10. This CDR3 is 16 amino acids long. Looked up from germline, CDR1 is SEHNR and CDR2 is FQNEAQ (reference sequence). The CDR3, as DNA: TGTGCCAGCAGCAGCGGACAGGTCGGGTCGAACACTGAAGCTTTCTTT. Its protein is CASSSGQVGSNTEAFF.

This clonotype came up a few times. J is TRBJ2-7 and V is TRBV24-1, with 7 bases fitting TRBD2. This CDR3 region has 14 residues. V trimming: 6 bases; J trimming: 5 bases; junction bases outside the gene matches: 9. The V gene's germline CDR1 is KGHDR and CDR2 SFDVKD. The chain's CDR3 is CATSSGEGNHEQYF. DNA for the CDR3: TGTGCCACCAGTTCCGGGGAGGGGAACCACGAGCAGTACTTC.

This clonotype has just a few counts. The rearrangement links TRBV11-2 to TRBJ2-7, with 9 bases matching TRBD1. The CDR3 totals 13 residues. The germline V gene encodes CDR1 SGHAT and CDR2 FQNNGV. V lost 3 bases, J lost 6 bases, and 3 bases stayed unmatched. This CDR3 is CASSFNRGPEQYF. The CDR3 nucleotides read TGTGCCAGCAGCTTTAACAGGGGGCCCGAGCAGTACTTC.

The table lists this clonotype with a few counts. As DNA, the CDR3 is TGTGCCAGCAGCTCCGGGCCCCAAACGGACAATGAGCAGTTCTTC. Its translation: CASSSGPQTDNEQFF. The chain uses TRBV5-5 and TRBJ2-1; no reliable D call. Trimming pared 3 bases from V and 5 bases from J, leaving 15 bases between. This CDR3 has 15 residues. Per germline, CDR1 SGHKS and CDR2 YYEKEE (reference sequence).

Relative to its sample, this clonotype is medium-sized. The gene calls are TRBV27 and TRBJ1-2, with 8 positions matching TRBD1. The germline V gene encodes CDR1 MNHEY and CDR2 SMNVEV (reference sequence). The junction had 2 bases not matched to a gene; V was cut back by 0 bases and J by 5 bases. This CDR3 has 14 residues. The CDR3 loop is CASSLSGQGYGYTF. The CDR3 DNA reads as TGTGCCAGCAGTTTATCCGGACAGGGTTATGGCTACACCTTC.

This clonotype has just a few counts. The chain recombines TRBV15 with TRBJ2-3, with TRBD1 matching over 9 bases. Trimming cost V 6 bases and J 3 bases; bases outside gene matches: 7. Germline CDR1 and CDR2: LNHNV and YYDKDF (reference sequence). This CDR3 region has 15 residues. CDR3 sequence reads: CATSLTGGETDTQYF. The DNA of the CDR3 is TGTGCCACCAGTCTGACAGGGGGAGAAACAGATACGCAGTATTTT.

The genes are TRBV27 and TRBJ2-7; D uncertain. The CDR3 runs to 15 residues. Trimming removed 1 base from V and 4 bases from J, with 14 bases in between. Germline CDR1 MNHEY, CDR2 SMNVEV (reference sequence). CDR3 in amino acids: CASSLYEGALYEQYF. The CDR3 bases are TGTGCCAGCAGTTTATACGAAGGCGCTTTGTACGAGCAGTACTTC.

This clonotype came up many times. This chain uses TRBV20-1 with TRBJ2-7; no clear D gene. Trimming left V 3 bases short and J 3 bases short, with 21 bases between. CDR1 is DFQATT and CDR2 is SNEGSKA in the germline V gene (reference sequence). This CDR3 is built from 16 residues. DNA of the CDR3: TGCAGTGCTAGGCCCGTCCAGCGTATACATCTCTACGAGCAGTACTTC. Translated: CSARPVQRIHLYEQYF.

The chain has TRBV6-6 and TRBJ1-2; a weak D match, TRBD1 (6 bases). The CDR3 extends over 15 amino acids. Germline CDR1 is MNHNY and CDR2 is SVGAGI (reference sequence). V was cut by 2 bases and J by 2 bases, with 12 bases left in between. The CDR3 coding sequence is TGTGCCAGCAGTTACGGGTTGGGGGGCAACTATGGCTACACCTTC. This translates into CASSYGLGGNYGYTF.

This clonotype occurred many times. The CDR3 sequence: CASSLGQGARWQLFF. The CDR3 DNA sequence: TGTGCCAGCAGTTTGGGGCAGGGGGCGAGGTGGCAGCTGTTTTTT. The chain has TRBV12-3 or TRBV12-4 and TRBJ2-2, with 8 nucleotides matching TRBD1. The CDR3 loop spans 15 amino acids. V was clipped by 3 bases and J by 12 bases; unmatched bases: 12.

This clonotype was counted ten times or more. The V gene is TRBV29-1, the J gene TRBJ2-1, with 12 nucleotides matching TRBD2. There are 17 residues in the CDR3. Trimming at V came to 6 bases and at J to 8 bases, leaving 17 bases not matched to a gene. CDR1 SQVTM and CDR2 ANQGSEA come from the germline V gene. CDR3 DNA sequence: TGCAGCGTAGAGAAATCTAGCGGGAGGGCGATACAATATGAGCAGTTCTTC. Its protein is CSVEKSSGRAIQYEQFF.

This clonotype was seen at least ten times. This rearrangement joins TRBV7-2 to TRBJ2-7; D is unclear. CDR1 is SGHTA and CDR2 is FQGNSA in the germline V gene. The CDR3 sequence is 12 residues long. The V and J ends lost 2 bases and 4 bases respectively, with 6 bases between them. DNA for the CDR3: TGTGCCAGCAGCTTAACCCGATACGAGCAGTACTTC. Translating it yields CASSLTRYEQYF.

V and J are TRBV11-2 and TRBJ2-7; 12 bases are a match to TRBD2. The length of the CDR3 is 15 residues. Germline V gives CDR1 SGHAT, CDR2 FQNNGV. Trimming at V came to 3 bases and at J to 4 bases, leaving 4 bases not matched to a gene. CDR3 amino acids: CASSLLLAGGYEQYF. CDR3 in DNA: TGTGCCAGCAGCTTGTTACTAGCGGGGGGTTACGAGCAGTACTTC.

The chain is built from TRBV3-1 and TRBJ1-2, with D unresolved. The CDR3 contains 14 residues. The V end lost 1 base, the J end lost 3 bases, and 9 bases lay between the germline ends. Germline CDR1 reads LGHDT; CDR2 reads YNNKEL (reference sequence). The CDR3 reads CASSQGLDHYGYTF. The CDR3 DNA reads as TGTGCCAGCAGCCAAGGACTGGACCACTATGGCTACACCTTC.

This clonotype was detected only a few times. The chain joins TRBV4-1 to TRBJ2-7, with D unresolved. The CDR3 sequence is 14 residues long. Trimming pared 0 bases from V and 2 bases from J, leaving 8 bases between. Germline V gene sequence: CDR1 MGHRA, CDR2 YSYEKL. The CDR3 here is CASSQDIATYEQYF. DNA for the CDR3: TGCGCCAGCAGCCAAGATATCGCTACCTACGAGCAGTACTTC.

In this sample, this clonotype turned up a few times. The junction and the germline gene differ at one end; a read error may be behind it. The genes are TRBV7-6 and TRBJ2-3, with TRBD2 matching 10 bases. The germline V gene has CDR1 SGHVS and CDR2 FNYEAQ. This CDR3 has 14 residues. The CDR3, as DNA: TGTGCCAGCAGCTTAAGCATTGGGTCTAGCGGGAGATTATTT. Amino acid sequence: CASSLSIGSSGRLF.

Remarks on this clonotype: The conserved closing phenylalanine or tryptophan is absent in this CDR3, likely reflecting a read error. The CDR3 DNA follows: TGTGCCAGCAGCTTGTCAGGGGGCAGCTCTGGGGCCAACGTCCTGACTTCC. This codes for CASSLSGGSSGANVLTS. The chain combines TRBV5-5 with TRBJ2-6; 8 bases fit TRBD1. The CDR3 length is 17 residues. CDR1 SGHKS and CDR2 YYEKEE come from the germline V gene (reference sequence). J gave up 0 bases and V 1 base, and 3 bases lay outside the gene matches.

The chain carries TRBV28 and TRBJ2-5, with TRBD2 identical over 13 bases. Germline trimming cut 7 bases from V and 2 bases from J; bases unmatched to any gene: 10. Germline-derived CDR1 and CDR2 are MDHEN and SYDVKM. CDR3 length: 17 amino acids. The CDR3 loop reads CASTAGLAGDGQETQYF. CDR3 sequence (DNA): TGTGCCAGCACTGCCGGACTAGCGGGAGATGGGCAAGAGACCCAGTACTTC. Full variable domain (missing parts from reference TRBV28 and TRBJ2-5): DVKVTQSSRYLVKRTGEKVFLECVQDMDHENMFWYRQDPGLGLRLIYFSYDVKMKEKGDIPEGYSVSREKKERFSLILESASTNQTSMYLCASTAGLAGDGQETQYFGPGTRLLVL.